One sample yielded the 25 T cell receptor beta chains listed below, sequenced in a study of OX40 agonist ivuxolimab in advanced cancers. Produced via immunoSEQ multiplex PCR; TCRdb's table is partial and in-frame only. The sample carries 70,000 to 80,000 clones, around nine tenths recorded once. The material was CD4+ or CD8+ T cells sorted from blood, obtained in a trial of the OX40 agonist ivuxolimab. The source is an adult with an advanced solid tumor such as melanoma, head and neck, liver or kidney cancer.

The rearrangement joins TRBV7-9 to TRBJ2-2; 10 nucleotides match TRBD1. Germline assignment: CDR1 SEHNR and CDR2 FQNEAQ (reference sequence). V lost 2 bases to trimming and J lost 2 bases; unmatched junction nucleotides: 11. The CDR3 is 19 amino acids. The CDR3 nucleotides are TGTGCCAGCAGCTTACCCCGACGGGACAGGGGCGAAAACACCGGGGAGCTGTTTTTT. As protein: CASSLPRRDRGENTGELFF.

The CDR3 DNA reads TGCAGCGTTGAACAGACAGAACAAGAGACCCAGTACTTC. Its translation is CSVEQTEQETQYF. This chain joins TRBV29-1 and TRBJ2-5; D is possibly TRBD1 (5 bases). V dropped 2 bases and J dropped 2 bases, with 9 bases sitting between them. CDR3 length: 13 amino acids. CDR1 and CDR2 (germline): SQVTM, ANQGSEA.

The genes are TRBV9 and TRBJ1-2; D is unresolved. Looked up from germline, CDR1 is SGDLS and CDR2 is YYNGEE. Trimming stripped 4 bases from V and 2 bases from J, with 18 bases between. The CDR3 is 16 amino acids. The CDR3 reads CASSRTVGDGNYGYTF. The CDR3 DNA sequence: TGTGCCAGCAGCCGTACAGTTGGGGATGGGAACTATGGCTACACCTTC.

The chain has TRBV27 and TRBJ2-2; D uncertain. Trimming pared 2 bases from V and 1 base from J, leaving 5 bases between. Germline CDR1 and CDR2: MNHEY and SMNVEV (reference sequence). This CDR3 spans 14 amino acids. In DNA, the CDR3 is TGTGCCAGCAGTTTAAGAGAGAACACCGGGGAGCTGTTTTTT. Residues: CASSLRENTGELFF.

The rearrangement uses TRBV6-6 and TRBJ1-1; D gene uncertain. V lost 4 bases to trimming and J lost 8 bases, with 8 bases between them. This CDR3 comprises 11 residues. Germline CDR1 is MNHNY and CDR2 is SVGAGI (reference sequence). The CDR3: CASSFLAEAFF. The CDR3 DNA follows: TGTGCCAGCAGTTTCCTTGCGGAAGCTTTCTTT.

The rearrangement links TRBV2 to TRBJ2-7; 7 bases line up with TRBD2. After removal of 7 bases from V and 5 bases from J, the junction contained 5 bases not matched to a gene. CDR1 SNHLY and CDR2 FYNNEI come from the germline V gene. The CDR3 loop spans 12 amino acids. The CDR3 region has the DNA TGTGCCAGCAAGGCAGGGAGGGACGAGCAGTACTTC. Its protein is CASKAGRDEQYF.

This chain connects TRBV19 to TRBJ2-5; D possibly matches TRBD1 or TRBD2 (6 bases each). Germline CDR1 is LNHDA and CDR2 is SQIVND (reference sequence). The CDR3 is made up of 17 amino acids. V was shortened by 1 base and J by 2 bases, with 17 bases between the two germline ends. The CDR3 nucleotides are TGTGCCAGTAGTATAGGGGTGGGGGGCCATACGCAAGAGACCCAGTACTTC. It is translated as CASSIGVGGHTQETQYF.

The chain employs TRBV11-2 and TRBJ1-5; tentative D call: TRBD1 (5 bases). The CDR3 spans 14 residues. V was shortened by 5 bases and J by 5 bases, with 13 bases between the two germline ends. Germline V CDR1 and CDR2: SGHAT, FQNNGV. The CDR3 region is CASSTTTEHQPQHF. CDR3 nucleotides: TGTGCCAGCAGCACCACGACAGAACATCAGCCCCAGCATTTT.

The rearrangement joins TRBV2 to TRBJ1-1; a possible D gene is TRBD1 (6 bases). Trimming removed 2 bases at V and 0 bases at J, with 7 bases between. Germline V lookup: CDR1 SNHLY, CDR2 FYNNEI. This CDR3 is built from 14 residues. The CDR3 here is CASSEQGLNTEAFF. The CDR3 coding sequence is TGTGCCAGCAGTGAACAGGGGCTGAACACTGAAGCTTTCTTT.

This chain uses TRBV11-3 with TRBJ2-3; no definite D call. Trimming removed 5 bases from V and 0 bases from J, with 9 bases in between. The CDR3 runs 14 residues. Germline V gene data show CDR1 as SGHNT and CDR2 as YENEEA. Written as DNA, the CDR3 is TGTGCCAGCAGCCGAGTGGCTAGCACAGATACGCAGTATTTT. Residues: CASSRVASTDTQYF. Variable domain in full (rest from reference TRBV11-3 and TRBJ2-3): EAGVVQSPRYKIIEKKQPVAFWCNPISGHNTLYWYLQNLGQGPELLIRYENEEAVDDSQLPKDRFSAERLKGVDSTLKIQPAELGDSAVYLCASSRVASTDTQYFGPGTRLTVL.

The chain links TRBV7-6 to TRBJ1-3; perhaps TRBD1 as D (5 bases). Germline loops: CDR1 SGHVS, CDR2 FNYEAQ. Trimming pared 1 base from V and 4 bases from J, leaving 17 bases between. The CDR3 totals 17 residues. CDR3 coding DNA: TGTGCCAGCAGCTTAGAGATTTGGGGGTCTGGAGGAAACACCATATATTTT. This gives the protein CASSLEIWGSGGNTIYF.

This clone was seen more than once but under ten times. The rearrangement uses TRBV10-3 and TRBJ2-7, with TRBD2 matching 9 bases. Per the germline V gene, CDR1 is ENHRY and CDR2 is SYGVKD. V lost 4 bases and J lost 2; bases outside the gene matches: 6. This CDR3 is built from 15 residues. The CDR3 sequence is CAISGVTSGTYEQYF. Here the CDR3 DNA reads TGTGCCATCAGTGGGGTGACTAGCGGCACCTACGAGCAGTACTTC.

The chain links TRBV6-1 to TRBJ2-7, with D unclear. Germline values: CDR1 MNHNS, CDR2 SASEGT. The CDR3 runs 14 residues. V lost 4 bases, J lost 0 bases, and 10 bases lay in between. The CDR3 is CASSVLDFSYEQYF. DNA of the CDR3: TGTGCCAGCAGTGTGTTGGATTTCTCCTACGAGCAGTACTTC.

The genes are TRBV5-5 and TRBJ1-5; D is undetermined. The CDR3 consists of 16 residues. Germline CDR1 reads SGHKS; CDR2 reads YYEKEE (reference sequence). With 0 bases removed from V and 0 bases from J, the gap between germline ends came to 10 bases. The CDR3 region has the DNA TGTGCCAGCAGCTTGGGGGTGGGCCGTAGCAATCAGCCCCAGCATTTT. Translation: CASSLGVGRSNQPQHF. Full variable domain (remainder filled in from reference TRBV5-5 and TRBJ1-5): DAGVTQSPTHLIKTRGQQVTLRCSPISGHKSVSWYQQVLGQGPQFIFQYYEKEERGRGNFPDRFSARQFPNYSSELNVNALLLGDSALYLCASSLGVGRSNQPQHFGDGTRLSIL.

In this sample, this clone turned up once. The chain employs TRBV6-5 and TRBJ1-5; maybe TRBD1 (5 bases). V was trimmed by 4 bases and J by 5 bases, leaving 12 bases between them. This CDR3 has 14 residues. Germline V gene lookup returns CDR1 MNHEY and CDR2 SVGAGI. CDR3 coding DNA: TGTGCCAGCAGTTTCCAGGGTGGTTATCAGCCCCAGCATTTT. Its translation: CASSFQGGYQPQHF.

The chain employs TRBV19 and TRBJ2-2; no clear D. Germline V gives CDR1 LNHDA, CDR2 SQIVND (reference sequence). The CDR3 consists of 14 residues. Trimming pared 4 bases from V and 0 bases from J, leaving 6 bases between. The CDR3 coding sequence is TGTGCCAGTAGTAGCGAAACGAACACCGGGGAGCTGTTTTTT. This sequence encodes CASSSETNTGELFF.

The chain recombines TRBV10-2 with TRBJ2-1; 7 bases fit TRBD2. With 4 bases clipped from V and 12 bases from J, the junction kept 15 bases outside the gene matches. Germline lookup yields CDR1 WSHSY and CDR2 SAAADI. The CDR3 consists of 15 residues. CDR3 DNA: TGCGCCAGCAGTGGTAGCGGGTCAAATCGTGGGGTGCAGTTCTTC. This sequence encodes CASSGSGSNRGVQFF.

This clone was picked up one time. This chain links TRBV19 with TRBJ2-2, with D hard to call. This CDR3 contains 13 residues. Germline CDR1 LNHDA, CDR2 SQIVND (reference sequence). V was cut by 1 base and J by 6 bases, with 6 bases left in between. The DNA of the CDR3 is TGTGCCAGTAGTATAGCACAAGCCGGGGAGCTGTTTTTT. Its translation: CASSIAQAGELFF.

V usage is TRBV12-5 and J usage is TRBJ1-5; D ambiguous. The CDR3 consists of 16 residues. The germline V gene encodes CDR1 LGHNT and CDR2 FRNRAP. Trimming took 1 base from V and 0 from J, leaving 10 bases between them. CDR3: CASGLADWYSNQPQHF. The CDR3 coding sequence is TGTGCTAGTGGTTTGGCTGACTGGTATAGCAATCAGCCCCAGCATTTT.

V is TRBV14 and J is TRBJ2-1; a weak D match, TRBD2 (5 bases). This CDR3 contains 14 residues. Germline V gene sequence: CDR1 SGHDN, CDR2 FVKESK. V was clipped by 1 base and J by 12 bases, with 16 bases between them. CDR3 bases: TGTGCCAGCAGCCAAGGTATCTCTGGAGGCGGGCAGTTCTTC. The encoded protein is CASSQGISGGGQFF.

V and J are TRBV11-2 and TRBJ2-2; TRBD1 might be the D (6 bases). The germline V gene encodes CDR1 SGHAT and CDR2 FQNNGV. Trimming removed 5 bases from V and 2 bases from J, with 15 bases in between. The CDR3 is 16 residues long. The CDR3 reads CASSPVTGSNTGELFF. The CDR3 DNA is TGTGCCAGCAGCCCAGTGACAGGATCTAACACCGGGGAGCTGTTTTTT.

The chain employs TRBV19 and TRBJ2-6; D may be TRBD1 (6 bases). This CDR3 has 17 amino acids. The ends were cut back, 5 bases at V and 0 bases at J, with 14 bases in the middle. The germline V gene has CDR1 LNHDA and CDR2 SQIVND (reference sequence). The DNA for the CDR3 is TGTGCCAGTAGTCCCCGACAGGAGATCTCTGGGGCCAACGTCCTGACTTTC. Translation gives CASSPRQEISGANVLTF.

The chain couples TRBV19 to TRBJ2-7; the D is unclear. Germline assignment: CDR1 LNHDA and CDR2 SQIVND (reference sequence). This CDR3 contains 17 residues. V lost 1 base to trimming and J lost 0 bases, with 16 bases between them. Written as DNA, the CDR3 is TGTGCCAGTAGTATAGGGCCCCCAGGCGAAAGCTCCTACGAGCAGTACTTC. Translating it yields CASSIGPPGESSYEQYF. The variable domain in full, with the rest retrieved from reference TRBV19 and TRBJ2-7, is DGGITQSPKYLFRKEGQNVTLSCEQNLNHDAMYWYRQDPGQGLRLIYYSQIVNDFQKGDIAEGYSVSREKKESFPLTVTSAQKNPTAFYLCASSIGPPGESSYEQYFGPGTRLTVT.

This sequence joins TRBV18 and TRBJ2-1; D is perhaps TRBD1 (5 bases). Trimming removed 2 bases from V and 0 bases from J, with 11 bases in between. The germline V gene has CDR1 KGHSH and CDR2 LQKENI. There are 16 residues in the CDR3. CDR3: CASSPWQGGSYNEQFF. CDR3 bases: TGTGCCAGCTCACCATGGCAGGGTGGCTCCTACAATGAGCAGTTCTTC. The full variable domain, completed using reference TRBV18 and TRBJ2-1, is NAGVMQNPRHLVRRRGQEARLRCSPMKGHSHVYWYRQLPEEGLKFMVYLQKENIIDESGMPKERFSAEFPKEGPSILRIQQVVRGDSAAYFCASSPWQGGSYNEQFFGPGTRLTVL.

This chain links TRBV5-1 with TRBJ2-3; tentative D call: TRBD2 (6 bases). This CDR3 is 14 amino acids long. The V end lost 7 bases, the J end lost 4 bases, and 16 bases lay between the germline ends. Germline lookup yields CDR1 SGHRS and CDR2 YFSETQ. The CDR3 DNA sequence: TGCGCCAGCTCGGGGGAGTCGGGGGCAGATACGCAGTATTTT. This sequence encodes CASSGESGADTQYF.